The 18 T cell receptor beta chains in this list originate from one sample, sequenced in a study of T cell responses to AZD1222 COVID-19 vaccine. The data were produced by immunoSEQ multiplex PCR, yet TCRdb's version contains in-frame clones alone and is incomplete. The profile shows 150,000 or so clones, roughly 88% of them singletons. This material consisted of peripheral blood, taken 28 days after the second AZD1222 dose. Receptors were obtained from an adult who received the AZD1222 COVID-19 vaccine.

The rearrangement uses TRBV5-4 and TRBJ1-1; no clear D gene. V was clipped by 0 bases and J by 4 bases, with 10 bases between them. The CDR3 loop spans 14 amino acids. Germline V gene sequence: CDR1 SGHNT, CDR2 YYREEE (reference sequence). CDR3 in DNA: TGTGCCAGCAGCTTGGATCCCCCGAGCACTGAAGCTTTCTTT. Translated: CASSLDPPSTEAFF.

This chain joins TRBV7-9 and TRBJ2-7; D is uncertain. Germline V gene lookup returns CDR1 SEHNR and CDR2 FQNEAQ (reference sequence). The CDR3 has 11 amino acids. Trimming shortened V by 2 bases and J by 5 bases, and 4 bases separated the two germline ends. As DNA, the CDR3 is TGTGCCAGCAGCTTACAGAACGAGCAGTACTTC. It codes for CASSLQNEQYF.

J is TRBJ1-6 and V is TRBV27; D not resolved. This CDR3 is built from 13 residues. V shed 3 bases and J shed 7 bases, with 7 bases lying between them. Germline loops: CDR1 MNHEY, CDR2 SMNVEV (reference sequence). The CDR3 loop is CASSFVYNSPLHF. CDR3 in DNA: TGTGCCAGCAGTTTTGTTTACAATTCACCCCTCCACTTT.

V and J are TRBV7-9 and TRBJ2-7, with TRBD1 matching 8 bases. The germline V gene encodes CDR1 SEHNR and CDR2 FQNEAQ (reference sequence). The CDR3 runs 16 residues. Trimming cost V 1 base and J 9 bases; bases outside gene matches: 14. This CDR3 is CASSLGSSFRGRGQYF. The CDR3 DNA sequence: TGTGCCAGCAGCTTAGGTTCTAGCTTCAGGGGGCGTGGGCAGTACTTC.

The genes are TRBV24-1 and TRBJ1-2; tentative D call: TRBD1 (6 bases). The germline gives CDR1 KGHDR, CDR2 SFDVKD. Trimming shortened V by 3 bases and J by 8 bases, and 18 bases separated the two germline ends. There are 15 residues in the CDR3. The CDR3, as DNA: TGTGCCACCAGTGATCCACAGGGTTCCTCCTCAGGCTACACCTTC. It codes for CATSDPQGSSSGYTF.

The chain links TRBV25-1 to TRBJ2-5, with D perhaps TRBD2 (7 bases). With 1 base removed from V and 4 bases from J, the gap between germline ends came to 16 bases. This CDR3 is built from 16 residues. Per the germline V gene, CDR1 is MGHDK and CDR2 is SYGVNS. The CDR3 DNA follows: TGTGCCAGCAGTGAATCTCGGAAGGGGGGGCGAGAGACCCAGTACTTC. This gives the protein CASSESRKGGRETQYF. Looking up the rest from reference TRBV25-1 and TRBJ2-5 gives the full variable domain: EADIYQTPRYLVIGTGKKITLECSQTMGHDKMYWYQQDPGMELHLIHYSYGVNSTEKGDLSSESTVSRIRTEHFPLTLESARPSHTSQYLCASSESRKGGRETQYFGPGTRLLVL.

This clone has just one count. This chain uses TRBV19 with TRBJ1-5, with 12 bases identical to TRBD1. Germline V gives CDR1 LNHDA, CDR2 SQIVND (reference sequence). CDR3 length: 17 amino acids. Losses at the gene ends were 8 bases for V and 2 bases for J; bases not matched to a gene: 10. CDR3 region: CASVRDRGRGGNQPQHF. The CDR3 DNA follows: TGTGCCAGTGTCCGGGACAGGGGGCGCGGCGGCAATCAGCCCCAGCATTTT.

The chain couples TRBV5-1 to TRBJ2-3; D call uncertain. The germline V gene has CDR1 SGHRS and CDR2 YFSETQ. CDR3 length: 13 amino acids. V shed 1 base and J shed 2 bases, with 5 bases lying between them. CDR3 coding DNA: TGCGCCAGCAGCTTGTCCTACACAGATACGCAGTATTTT. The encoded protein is CASSLSYTDTQYF.

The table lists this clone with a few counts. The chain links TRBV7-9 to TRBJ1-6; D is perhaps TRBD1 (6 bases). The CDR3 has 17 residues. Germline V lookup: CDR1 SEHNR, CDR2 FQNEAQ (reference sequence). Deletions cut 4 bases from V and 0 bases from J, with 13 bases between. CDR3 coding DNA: TGTGCCAGCAGCTCAGAGGGGGGGAGCTCCTATAATTCACCCCTCCACTTT. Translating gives CASSSEGGSSYNSPLHF.

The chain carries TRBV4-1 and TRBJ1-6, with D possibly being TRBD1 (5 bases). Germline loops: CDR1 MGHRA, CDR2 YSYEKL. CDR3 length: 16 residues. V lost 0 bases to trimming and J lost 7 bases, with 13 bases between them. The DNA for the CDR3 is TGCGCCAGCAGCCAAGACGAGTACAGGACCAATTCACCCCTCCACTTT. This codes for CASSQDEYRTNSPLHF.

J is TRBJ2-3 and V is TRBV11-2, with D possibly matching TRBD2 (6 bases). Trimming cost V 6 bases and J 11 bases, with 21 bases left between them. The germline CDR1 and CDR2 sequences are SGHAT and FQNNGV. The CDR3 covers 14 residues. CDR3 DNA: TGTGCCAGCAGTCCCACTACACGGGACTTGGGGCAGTATTTT. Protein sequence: CASSPTTRDLGQYF.

DNA of the CDR3: TGTGCCAGCAGCCCACGGGAAGGAGGGAACGAGCAGTACTTC. The encoded protein is CASSPREGGNEQYF. The V and J genes are TRBV7-2 and TRBJ2-7, with D possibly being TRBD2 (6 bases). Trimming took off 5 bases at V and 5 bases at J, with 16 bases between the two ends. The CDR3 runs 14 residues. Germline CDR1 and CDR2: SGHTA and FQGNSA.

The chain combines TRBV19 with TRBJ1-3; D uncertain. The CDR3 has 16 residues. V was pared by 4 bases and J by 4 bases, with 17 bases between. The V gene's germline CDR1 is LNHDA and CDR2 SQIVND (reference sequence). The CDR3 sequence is CASSTTGGPGGNTIYF. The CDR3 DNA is TGTGCCAGTAGTACAACCGGAGGTCCGGGGGGAAACACCATATATTTT.

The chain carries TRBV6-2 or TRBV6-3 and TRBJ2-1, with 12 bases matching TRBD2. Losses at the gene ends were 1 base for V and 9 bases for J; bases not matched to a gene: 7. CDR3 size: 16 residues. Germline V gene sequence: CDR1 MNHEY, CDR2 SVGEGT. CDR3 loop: CASSYYPTSGSSEQFF. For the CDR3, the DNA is TGTGCCAGCAGTTACTATCCGACTAGCGGGAGTAGTGAGCAGTTCTTC.

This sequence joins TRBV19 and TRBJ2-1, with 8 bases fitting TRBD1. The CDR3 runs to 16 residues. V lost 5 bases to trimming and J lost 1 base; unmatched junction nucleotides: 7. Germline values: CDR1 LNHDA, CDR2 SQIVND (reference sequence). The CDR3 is CASSPGQGGSYNEQFF. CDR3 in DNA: TGTGCCAGTAGTCCCGGACAGGGCGGGTCCTACAATGAGCAGTTCTTC.

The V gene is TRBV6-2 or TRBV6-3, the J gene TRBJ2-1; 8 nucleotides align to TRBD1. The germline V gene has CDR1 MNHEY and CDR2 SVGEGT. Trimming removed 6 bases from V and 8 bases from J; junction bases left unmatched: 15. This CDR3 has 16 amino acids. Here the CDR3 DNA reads TGTGCCAGCAGCTCTGTCCGGCAGGGGGCTAACTATGAGCAGTTCTTC. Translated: CASSSVRQGANYEQFF.

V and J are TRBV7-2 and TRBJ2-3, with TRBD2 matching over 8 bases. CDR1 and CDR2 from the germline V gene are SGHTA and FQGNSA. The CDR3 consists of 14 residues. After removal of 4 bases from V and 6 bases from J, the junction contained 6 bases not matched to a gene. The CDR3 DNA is TGTGCCAGCAGCTCCGGGAGGGGGTATGATACGCAGTATTTT. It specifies CASSSGRGYDTQYF.

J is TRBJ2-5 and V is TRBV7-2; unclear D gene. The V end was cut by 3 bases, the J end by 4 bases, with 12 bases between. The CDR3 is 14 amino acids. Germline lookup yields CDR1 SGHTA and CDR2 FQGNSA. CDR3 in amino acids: CASSFRQGRETQYF. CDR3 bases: TGTGCCAGCAGCTTTCGACAAGGGCGAGAGACCCAGTACTTC.